The following is a T cell receptor (beta chain) sequence with its context. TCRdb's table, derived via immunoSEQ multiplex PCR, lists solely in-frame clones and lacks some. This repertoire shows approximately 300,000 clones, 89% found once; its top ten account for about 6%. The source of the sample is a study of blood T cell repertoires in COVID-19. The CDR3 has 17 amino acids. The V gene's germline CDR1 is SGHKS and CDR2 YYEKEE (reference sequence). Losses at the gene ends were 4 bases for V and 1 base for J; bases not matched to a gene: 14. This chain joins TRBV5-5 and TRBJ2-7, with 7 bases lining up with TRBD2. The source material was peripheral blood. The sequence came from a young man who had recovered from COVID-19. The CDR3 is CASSQPRGGEGSYEQYF. Here the CDR3 DNA reads TGTGCCAGCAGCCAACCCCGTGGGGGGGAAGGGTCCTACGAGCAGTACTTC.